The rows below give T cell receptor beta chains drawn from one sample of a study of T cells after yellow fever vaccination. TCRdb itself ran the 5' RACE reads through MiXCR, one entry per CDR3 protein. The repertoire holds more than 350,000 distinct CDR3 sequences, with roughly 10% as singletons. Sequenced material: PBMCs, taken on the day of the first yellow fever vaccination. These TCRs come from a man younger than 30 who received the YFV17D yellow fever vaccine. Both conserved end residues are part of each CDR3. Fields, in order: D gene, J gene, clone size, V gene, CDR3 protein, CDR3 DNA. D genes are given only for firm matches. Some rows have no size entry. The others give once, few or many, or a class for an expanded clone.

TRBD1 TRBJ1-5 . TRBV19 CASSRQGNSNQPQHF TGTGCCAGTAGTAGACAGGGTAATAGCAATCAGCCCCAGCATTTT
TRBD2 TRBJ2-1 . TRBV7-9 CASSSSRAGTEYNEQFF TGTGCCAGCAGCTCGTCGCGAGCGGGGACTGAATACAATGAGCAGTTCTTC
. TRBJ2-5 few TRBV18 CASSPPSEQETQYF TGTGCCAGCTCACCACCTAGCGAGCAAGAGACCCAGTACTTC
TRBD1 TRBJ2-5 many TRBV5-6 CASSIQGPGWETQYF TGTGCCAGCAGCATACAGGGGCCGGGGTGGGAGACCCAGTACTTC
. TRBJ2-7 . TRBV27 CASRGWNEQYF TGTGCCAGCAGGGGATGGAACGAGCAGTACTTC
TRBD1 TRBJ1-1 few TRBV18 CASSPRQGKNTEAFF TGTGCCAGCTCACCAAGACAGGGAAAAAACACTGAAGCTTTCTTT
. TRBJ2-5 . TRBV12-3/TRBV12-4 CASSLAPVRGQETQYF TGTGCCAGCAGTTTAGCGCCCGTCAGGGGCCAAGAGACCCAGTACTTC
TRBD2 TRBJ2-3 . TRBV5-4 CASSLVASGGRDTQYF TGTGCCAGCAGCTTGGTGGCTAGCGGGGGGAGAGATACGCAGTATTTT
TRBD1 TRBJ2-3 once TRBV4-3 CASSPQGEWGTDTQYF TGCGCCAGCAGCCCCCAGGGGGAATGGGGTACAGATACGCAGTATTTT
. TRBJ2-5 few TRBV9 CASSFRPSQETQYF TGTGCCAGCAGCTTCCGACCGAGTCAAGAGACCCAGTACTTC
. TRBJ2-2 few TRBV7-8 CASSLSLINTGELFF TGTGCCAGCAGCTTATCCCTTATTAACACCGGGGAGCTGTTTTTT
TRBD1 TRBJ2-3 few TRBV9 CASSVGQGGTDTQYF TGTGCCAGCAGCGTAGGGCAGGGGGGCACAGATACGCAGTATTTT
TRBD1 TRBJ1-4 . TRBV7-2 CASSLAGTGRDEKLFF TGTGCCAGCAGCTTAGCAGGGACAGGGAGGGATGAAAAACTGTTTTTT
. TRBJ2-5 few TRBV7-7 CASSLDGGIGETQYF TGTGCCAGCAGCTTAGACGGGGGTATAGGAGAGACCCAGTACTTC
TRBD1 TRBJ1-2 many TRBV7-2 CASSLFSLGTGDGYTF TGTGCCAGCAGCTTGTTTTCTCTGGGGACAGGGGACGGCTACACCTTC
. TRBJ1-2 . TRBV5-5 CASTLEVSLVGYTF TGTGCCAGCACCTTAGAGGTTTCCCTCGTCGGCTACACCTTC
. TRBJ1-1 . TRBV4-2 CASSQEAVTEAFF TGTGCCAGCAGCCAAGAGGCCGTCACTGAAGCTTTCTTT
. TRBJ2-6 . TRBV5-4 CASSGYSGANVLTF TGTGCCAGCAGTGGCTACTCTGGGGCCAACGTCCTGACTTTC
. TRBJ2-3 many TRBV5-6 CASSLVSGDYTQYF TGTGCCAGCAGCTTGGTTTCGGGGGATTATACGCAGTATTTT
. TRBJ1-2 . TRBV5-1 CASSPDTAAGYTF TGCGCCAGCAGCCCCGACACCGCCGCGGGCTACACCTTC
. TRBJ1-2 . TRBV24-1 CATSESGYGYTF TGTGCCACCAGTGAGTCAGGGTATGGCTACACCTTC
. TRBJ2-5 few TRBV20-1 CTLGGSRDTQYF TGCACCTTGGGCGGTTCAAGAGATACCCAGTACTTC
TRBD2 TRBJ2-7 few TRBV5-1 CASRKAGVFEQYF TGCGCCAGCAGGAAAGCGGGGGTGTTCGAGCAGTACTTC
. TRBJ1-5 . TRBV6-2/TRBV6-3 CASTNGIVHQPQHF TGTGCCAGCACCAACGGGATAGTCCATCAGCCCCAGCATTTT
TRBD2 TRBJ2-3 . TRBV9 CASSVDPSGGADTQYF TGTGCCAGCAGCGTAGACCCTAGCGGGGGGGCAGATACGCAGTATTTT
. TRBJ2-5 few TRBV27 CASSFMGARQETQYF TGTGCCAGCAGTTTTATGGGGGCCCGACAAGAGACCCAGTACTTC
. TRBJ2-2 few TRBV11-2 CASTATGELFF TGTGCCAGCACGGCGACCGGGGAGCTGTTTTTT
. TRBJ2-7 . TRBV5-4 CASSTKTGFHEQYF TGTGCCAGTTCCACAAAAACAGGGTTCCACGAGCAGTACTTC
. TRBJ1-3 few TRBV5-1 CASSGGPGNTIYF TGCGCCAGCAGCGGGGGACCGGGGAACACCATATATTTT
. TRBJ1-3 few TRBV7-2 CASSFVSSSGNTIYF TGTGCCAGCAGCTTTGTCTCAAGCTCTGGAAACACCATATATTTT
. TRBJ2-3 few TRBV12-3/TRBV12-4 CASSLDTSERWADTQYF TGTGCCAGCAGTTTAGATACCTCGGAGAGGTGGGCAGATACGCAGTATTTT
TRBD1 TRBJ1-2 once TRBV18 CASSLGQEYGYTF TGTGCCAGCTCACTTGGACAGGAGTATGGCTACACCTTC
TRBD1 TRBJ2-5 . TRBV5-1 CASSGATGVQETQYF TGCGCCAGCAGCGGAGCTACAGGGGTCCAAGAGACCCAGTACTTC
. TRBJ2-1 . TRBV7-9 CASSPTMAGDEQFF TGTGCCAGCAGCCCCACCATGGCAGGGGATGAGCAGTTCTTC
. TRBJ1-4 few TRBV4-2 CASSQDFQATNEKLFF TGTGCCAGCAGCCAAGATTTTCAAGCAACTAATGAAAAACTGTTTTTT
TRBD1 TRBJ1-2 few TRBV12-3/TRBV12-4 CASSSSAGGYGYTF TGTGCCAGCAGTTCGTCGGCAGGGGGTTATGGCTACACCTTC
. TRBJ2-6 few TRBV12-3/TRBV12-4 CASSLWPSGANVLTF TGTGCCAGCAGTTTATGGCCTTCTGGGGCCAACGTCCTGACTTTC
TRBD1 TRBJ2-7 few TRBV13 CASSSLQGAYEQYF TGTGCCAGCAGCTCCCTGCAGGGGGCCTACGAGCAGTACTTC
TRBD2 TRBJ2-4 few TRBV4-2 CASSQEMAGDGIQYF TGTGCCAGCAGCCAAGAAATGGCGGGGGACGGCATTCAGTACTTC
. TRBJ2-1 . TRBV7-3 CASSSRIGHARNEQFF TGTGCCAGCAGTTCGAGGATCGGTCATGCACGCAATGAGCAGTTCTTC
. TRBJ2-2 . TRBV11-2 CATPDPGELFF TGTGCCACCCCAGACCCCGGGGAGCTGTTTTTT
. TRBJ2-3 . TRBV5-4 CASSFHESTDTQYF TGTGCCAGCAGCTTTCACGAAAGCACAGATACGCAGTATTTT
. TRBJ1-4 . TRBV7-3 CASSLSGYQNEKLFF TGTGCCAGCAGCTTATCCGGGTACCAAAATGAAAAACTGTTTTTT